This T cell receptor (beta chain) was recovered during a study of T-cell memory formation after mild COVID-19. Trimming pared 0 bases from V and 5 bases from J, leaving 5 bases between. There are 12 residues in the CDR3. Germline CDR1 MNHEY, CDR2 SMNVEV (reference sequence). Of note for this clonotype: Antigen: not known.

Study-level points and caveats: Clones contracting day 15 to 85 were balanced CD4/CD8; later expanders leaned CD4+.

TCRdb re-called the 5' RACE reads with MiXCR, one entry per CDR3 protein. The data hold some 68,000 distinct CDR3 sequences, with about a sixth observed a single time. Material for sequencing was PBMCs or a T cell subset sorted from them (not recorded which). V gene TRBV27 combines with J gene TRBJ2-7; D not resolved. The receptor was derived from an adult woman who had mild COVID-19 (a few samples of this study predate the infection). Cell type and time point are not known. DNA of the CDR3: TGTGCCAGCAGTTTATCGAGGCACGAGCAGTACTTC. Translating it yields CASSLSRHEQYF.